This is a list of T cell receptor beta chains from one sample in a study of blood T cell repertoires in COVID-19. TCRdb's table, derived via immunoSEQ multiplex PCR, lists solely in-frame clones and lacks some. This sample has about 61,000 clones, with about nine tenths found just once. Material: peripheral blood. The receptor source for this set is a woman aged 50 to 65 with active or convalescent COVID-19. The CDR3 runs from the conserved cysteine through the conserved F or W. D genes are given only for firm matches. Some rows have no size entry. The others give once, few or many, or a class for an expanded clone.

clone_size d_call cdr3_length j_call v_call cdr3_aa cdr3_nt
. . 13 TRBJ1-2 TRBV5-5 CASSFSGGYGYTF TGTGCCAGCAGCTTTTCGGGAGGCTATGGCTACACCTTC
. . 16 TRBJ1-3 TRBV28 CASSLFRGSSGNTIYF TGTGCCAGCAGTTTATTTAGGGGGAGCTCTGGAAACACCATATATTTT
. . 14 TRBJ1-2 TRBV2 CASSEARGGYGYTF TGTGCCAGCAGTGAAGCGCGGGGGGGCTATGGCTACACCTTC
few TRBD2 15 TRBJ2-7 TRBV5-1 CASSLLAGTTYEQYF TGCGCCAGCAGCTTATTAGCGGGAACCACCTACGAGCAGTACTTC
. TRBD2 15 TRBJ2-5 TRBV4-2 CASSQDREVEETQYF TGTGCCAGCAGCCAAGACCGGGAGGTTGAGGAGACCCAGTACTTC
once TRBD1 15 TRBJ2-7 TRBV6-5 CASSPTGGKAYEQYF TGTGCCAGCAGTCCGACAGGGGGAAAGGCCTACGAGCAGTACTTC
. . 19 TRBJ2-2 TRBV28 CASSLWGLDRTANTGELFF TGTGCCAGCAGTTTATGGGGGCTTGACAGGACCGCGAACACCGGGGAGCTGTTTTTT
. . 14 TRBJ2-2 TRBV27 CASSLTGNTGELFF TGTGCCAGCAGTTTGACAGGGAACACCGGGGAGCTGTTTTTT
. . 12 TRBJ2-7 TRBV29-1 CSVRQETYEQYF TGCAGCGTTCGTCAGGAAACCTACGAGCAGTACTTC
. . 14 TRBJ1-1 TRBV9 CASSVGQESTEAFF TGTGCCAGCAGCGTAGGACAGGAGAGCACTGAAGCTTTCTTT
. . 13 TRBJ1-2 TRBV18 CASSPPQDYGYTF TGTGCCAGCTCACCCCCGCAGGACTATGGCTACACCTTC
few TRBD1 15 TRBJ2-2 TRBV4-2 CASSQGQGDTGELFF TGTGCCAGCAGCCAAGGACAGGGAGACACCGGGGAGCTGTTTTTT
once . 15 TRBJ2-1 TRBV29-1 CSVEELVPSYNEQFF TGCAGCGTTGAGGAGTTGGTGCCCTCCTACAATGAGCAGTTCTTC
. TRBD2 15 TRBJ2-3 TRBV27 CASSLRGWPTDTQYF TGTGCCAGCAGCCTGCGGGGGTGGCCCACAGATACGCAGTATTTT
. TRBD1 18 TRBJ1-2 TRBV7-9 CASSSTTGPPNKVYGYTF TGTGCCAGCAGCTCGACGACAGGGCCCCCAAACAAGGTCTATGGCTACACCTTC
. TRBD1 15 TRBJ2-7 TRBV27 CASRTQGQASYEQYF TGTGCCAGCAGGACCCAGGGACAGGCCAGCTACGAGCAGTACTTC
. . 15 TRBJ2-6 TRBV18 CASSPTESGANVLTF TGTGCCAGCTCACCCACGGAGTCTGGGGCCAACGTCCTGACTTTC
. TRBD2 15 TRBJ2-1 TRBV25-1 CASSIGSGSFDEQFF TGTGCCAGCAGTATTGGTAGCGGGAGCTTCGATGAGCAGTTCTTC
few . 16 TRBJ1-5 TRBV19 CASKTGQLGGNQPQHF TGTGCCAGTAAAACCGGACAACTGGGGGGGAATCAGCCCCAGCATTTT
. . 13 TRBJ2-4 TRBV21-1 CASSNRLKNIQYF TGTGCCAGCAGCAACAGACTAAAAAACATTCAGTACTTC
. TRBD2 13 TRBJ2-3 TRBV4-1 CASSGLVADTQYF TGCGCCAGCAGCGGACTAGTGGCAGATACGCAGTATTTT
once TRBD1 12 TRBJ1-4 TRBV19 CASLQGREKLFF TGTGCCAGCCTACAGGGGCGTGAAAAACTGTTTTTT
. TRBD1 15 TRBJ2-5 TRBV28 CASSRQGGLQETQYF TGTGCCAGCAGTCGACAGGGCGGCCTCCAAGAGACCCAGTACTTC
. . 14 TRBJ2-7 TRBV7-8 CASSLGGPYSEQYF TGTGCCAGCAGCTTAGGGGGGCCTTACTCCGAGCAGTACTTC
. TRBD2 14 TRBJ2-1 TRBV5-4 CASSAGLAGAEQFF TGTGCCAGCAGCGCCGGACTAGCGGGGGCTGAGCAGTTCTTC
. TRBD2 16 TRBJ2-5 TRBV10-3 CAISESRTSWQETQYF TGTGCCATCAGTGAGTCAAGGACTAGCTGGCAAGAGACCCAGTACTTC
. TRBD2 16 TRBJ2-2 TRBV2 CASTFLAGARTGELFF TGTGCCAGCACCTTTTTAGCGGGAGCTCGAACCGGGGAGCTGTTTTTT
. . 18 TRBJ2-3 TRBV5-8 CASSLGFTTGGAADTQYF TGTGCCAGCAGCTTGGGGTTTACGACGGGGGGCGCAGCAGATACGCAGTATTTT
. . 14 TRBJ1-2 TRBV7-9 CASSLISANYGYTF TGTGCCAGCAGCTTAATATCAGCTAACTATGGCTACACCTTC
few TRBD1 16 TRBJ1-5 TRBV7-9 CASSLGQGGRNQPQHF TGTGCCAGCAGCTTGGGACAGGGGGGTCGGAATCAGCCCCAGCATTTT
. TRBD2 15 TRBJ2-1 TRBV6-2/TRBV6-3 CASSSPAGGYNEQFF TGTGCCAGCAGTTCCCCAGCGGGAGGTTACAATGAGCAGTTCTTC
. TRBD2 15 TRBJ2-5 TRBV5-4 CASSPGLAGVETQYF TGTGCCAGCAGCCCCGGACTAGCGGGAGTGGAGACCCAGTACTTC
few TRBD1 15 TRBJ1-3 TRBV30 CAWSHPGGRGNTIYF TGTGCCTGGTCCCACCCAGGGGGCAGAGGAAACACCATATATTTT
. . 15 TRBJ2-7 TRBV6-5 CASSQAGLTPYEQYF TGTGCCAGCAGCCAGGCGGGACTCACCCCCTACGAGCAGTACTTC
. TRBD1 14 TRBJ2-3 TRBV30 CAWRRRGPTDTQYF TGTGCCTGGCGCCGCAGGGGGCCCACAGATACGCAGTATTTT
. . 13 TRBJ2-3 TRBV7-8 CASSPGRGDTQYF TGTGCCAGCAGCCCCGGCCGGGGGGATACGCAGTATTTT
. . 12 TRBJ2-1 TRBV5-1 CASSSYRNEQFF TGCGCCAGCAGCTCTTACCGGAATGAGCAGTTCTTC
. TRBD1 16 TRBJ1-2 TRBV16 CASSQLVNRGSEGYTF TGTGCCAGCAGCCAATTGGTTAACAGGGGATCGGAGGGCTACACCTTC
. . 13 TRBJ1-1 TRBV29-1 CSVGRDANTEAFF TGCAGCGTTGGGAGGGACGCGAACACTGAAGCTTTCTTT
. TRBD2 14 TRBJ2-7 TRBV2 CASRIIQREIEQYF TGTGCCAGCAGGATAATTCAGCGGGAGATCGAGCAGTACTTC
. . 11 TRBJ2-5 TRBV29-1 CSAAERETQYF TGCAGCGCTGCGGAAAGGGAGACCCAGTACTTC
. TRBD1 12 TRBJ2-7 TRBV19 CATLDRRDEQYF TGTGCCACCCTGGACAGGCGGGACGAGCAGTACTTC
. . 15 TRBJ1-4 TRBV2 CASRNRDSWNEKLFF TGTGCCAGCAGGAACCGGGACTCATGGAATGAAAAACTGTTTTTT
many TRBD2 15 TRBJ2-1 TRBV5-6 CASSSSGRAYNEQFF TGTGCCAGCAGCTCCAGCGGGAGGGCTTACAATGAGCAGTTCTTC
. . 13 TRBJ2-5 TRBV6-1 CASSEATGETQYF TGTGCCAGCAGTGAAGCTACGGGAGAGACCCAGTACTTC